The 25 T cell receptor beta chains in this list originate from one sample, sequenced in a study of Ad26.COV2.S vaccination and SARS-CoV-2 variants (dated by TCRdb to about 2021). Libraries were built with the immunoSEQ multiplex PCR assay. In its TCRdb copy, this immuneACCESS table keeps in-frame sequences only and misses some clones. Where compared with another copy, unresolved V genes explain less than half of these, and the others have no known cause. A total of approximately 500,000 clones appear in this sample, 87% of them only once. Over 10% of the sample is held by the ten biggest clonotypes. The sample's treatment or condition label, in plain terms: 19 received Ad26.COV2.S at low or high dose, single or two shots; several received placebo; per-sample allocation not given. For vaccine and placebo recipients, the sequenced repertoires came from samples collected on day 63 after the first injection.

The sequencing used peripheral blood, collected in a trial of Ad26.COV2.S vaccine versus placebo. These TCRs come from a person between 18 and 59 years old who received the Ad26.COV2.S COVID-19 vaccine or a placebo.

The chain has TRBV30 and TRBJ1-1; D not resolved. Germline V gene lookup returns CDR1 GTSNPN and CDR2 SVGIG (reference sequence). Trimming took 4 bases from V and 9 from J, leaving 12 bases between them. The CDR3 is made up of 11 amino acids. The CDR3 DNA is TGTGCCTGGAACGGTCCGCCGAAAGCTTTCTTT. Translation gives CAWNGPPKAFF.

Ten or more counts support this clone. The V gene is TRBV9, the J gene TRBJ2-7; 8 bases fit TRBD1. With V trimmed by 4 bases and J by 2 bases, 14 bases remained unmatched. Germline CDR1 SGDLS, CDR2 YYNGEE. The CDR3 extends over 17 amino acids. The chain's CDR3 is CASSPRTGPELAYEQYF. The CDR3, as DNA: TGTGCCAGCAGCCCAAGGACAGGGCCAGAACTAGCCTACGAGCAGTACTTC.

V is TRBV27 and J is TRBJ2-2, with TRBD2 identical over 7 bases. With 3 bases clipped from V and 4 bases from J, the junction kept 2 bases outside the gene matches. The CDR3 is 14 amino acids. Germline CDR1 is MNHEY and CDR2 is SMNVEV (reference sequence). CDR3 sequence reads: CASSFGGSTGELFF. The CDR3 nucleotides read TGTGCCAGCAGTTTCGGGGGGTCCACCGGGGAGCTGTTTTTT.

With regard to this clone: The same CDR3 is also encoded by other DNA sequences in this sample. The chain couples TRBV28 to TRBJ2-1; D is undetermined. Germline CDR1 reads MDHEN; CDR2 reads SYDVKM. The CDR3 runs 15 residues. Trimming shortened V by 2 bases and J by 2 bases, and 10 bases separated the two germline ends. The chain's CDR3 is CASSLRSLTYNEQFF. The CDR3, as DNA: TGTGCCAGCAGTTTACGGAGTTTAACCTACAATGAGCAGTTCTTC.

V gene TRBV30 combines with J gene TRBJ2-7, with a weak D call TRBD2 (5 bases). Germline-derived CDR1 and CDR2 are GTSNPN and SVGIG (reference sequence). V was clipped by 1 base and J by 3 bases, with 10 bases between them. This CDR3 is 13 amino acids long. The CDR3 region is CAWSDGLGYEQYF. The CDR3 DNA reads as TGTGCCTGGAGTGACGGACTTGGCTACGAGCAGTACTTC.

The V and J genes are TRBV18 and TRBJ1-1; D may be TRBD1 (6 bases). There are 17 residues in the CDR3. Germline CDR1 is KGHSH and CDR2 is LQKENI. V shed 4 bases and J shed 0 bases, with 18 bases lying between them. The CDR3 region is CASSRGFRGQVNTEAFF. CDR3 bases: TGTGCCAGCTCACGGGGGTTCCGGGGGCAGGTGAACACTGAAGCTTTCTTT.

This clone was seen just once. The chain recombines TRBV5-1 with TRBJ1-4; D might be TRBD1 (5 bases). Germline values: CDR1 SGHRS, CDR2 YFSETQ. The CDR3 sequence is 15 residues long. V lost 4 bases to trimming and J lost 4 bases, with 14 bases between them. The CDR3 bases are TGCGCCAGCAGCAACGGGGGTCTGATTAATGAAAAACTGTTTTTT. It specifies CASSNGGLINEKLFF.

The V gene is TRBV5-1, the J gene TRBJ2-2; no clear D. V dropped 6 bases and J dropped 0 bases, with 12 bases sitting between them. In germline, CDR1 is SGHRS, CDR2 YFSETQ. The CDR3 sequence is 15 residues long. The CDR3: CASTLGRSNTGELFF. The CDR3 DNA reads TGCGCCAGCACCCTCGGACGCTCGAACACCGGGGAGCTGTTTTTT. Variable domain in full (rest from reference TRBV5-1 and TRBJ2-2): KAGVTQTPRYLIKTRGQQVTLSCSPISGHRSVSWYQQTPGQGLQFLFEYFSETQRNKGNFPGRFSGRQFSNSRSEMNVSTLELGDSALYLCASTLGRSNTGELFFGEGSRLTVL.

Concerning this clone itself: This same CDR3 is encoded by further DNA sequences in the sample. V gene TRBV5-5 combines with J gene TRBJ1-4; D is undetermined. CDR3 length equals 12 residues. V shed 4 bases and J shed 5 bases, with 6 bases lying between them. Germline V gene data show CDR1 as SGHKS and CDR2 as YYEKEE (reference sequence). For the CDR3, the DNA is TGTGCCAGCAGCCTTTTAAATGAAAAACTGTTTTTT. Protein sequence: CASSLLNEKLFF. The full variable domain, its missing parts supplied by reference TRBV5-5 and TRBJ1-4, is DAGVTQSPTHLIKTRGQQVTLRCSPISGHKSVSWYQQVLGQGPQFIFQYYEKEERGRGNFPDRFSARQFPNYSSELNVNALLLGDSALYLCASSLLNEKLFFGSGTQLSVL.

The rearrangement joins TRBV19 to TRBJ2-7; D might be TRBD1 or TRBD2, each matching 5 bases. The CDR3 is made up of 13 amino acids. CDR1 and CDR2 (germline): LNHDA, SQIVND (reference sequence). The V end lost 4 bases, the J end lost 4 bases, and 11 bases lay between the germline ends. The DNA of the CDR3 is TGTGCCAGTAGTACCGAGGGACGGTACGAGCAGTACTTC. Translation gives CASSTEGRYEQYF.

V is TRBV6-2 or TRBV6-3 and J is TRBJ2-7; the D gene is possibly TRBD1 (6 bases). Germline values: CDR1 MNHEY, CDR2 SVGEGT. The CDR3 covers 15 residues. Trimming left V 5 bases short and J 0 bases short, with 14 bases between. The CDR3 bases are TGTGCCAGCAGTGCGCCAGGGGCGCTCTCCTACGAGCAGTACTTC. It yields the protein CASSAPGALSYEQYF.

This chain connects TRBV2 to TRBJ2-1; D ambiguous. Trimming pared 4 bases from V and 5 bases from J, leaving 12 bases between. This CDR3 is 14 amino acids long. CDR1 is SNHLY, CDR2 FYNNEI, per germline. CDR3 sequence reads: CASSGDTENNEQFF. The CDR3 nucleotides are TGTGCCAGCAGTGGGGATACAGAAAACAATGAGCAGTTCTTC.

V and J are TRBV5-8 and TRBJ2-5; D call uncertain. This CDR3 contains 11 residues. V dropped 0 bases and J dropped 5 bases, with 2 bases sitting between them. Germline V gene data show CDR1 as SGHTS and CDR2 as YDEGEE. The CDR3 bases are TGTGCCAGCAGCTTGGCGGAGACCCAGTACTTC. Translating it yields CASSLAETQYF.

V and J are TRBV18 and TRBJ2-3, with D tentatively TRBD2 (6 bases). Trimming took off 3 bases at V and 1 base at J, with 11 bases between the two ends. The CDR3 is 15 amino acids. Germline CDR1 is KGHSH and CDR2 is LQKENI. CDR3 protein: CASSPAGTRTDTQYF. CDR3 DNA: TGTGCCAGCTCACCCGCAGGGACTCGCACAGATACGCAGTATTTT.

The chain couples TRBV30 to TRBJ2-7; TRBD1 matches at 8 bases. Germline values: CDR1 GTSNPN, CDR2 SVGIG (reference sequence). The CDR3 covers 12 residues. V was clipped by 8 bases and J by 3 bases; unmatched bases: 6. CDR3 residues: CARGDRYYEQYF. CDR3 nucleotides: TGTGCCCGTGGGGACAGGTACTACGAGCAGTACTTC.

This rearrangement joins TRBV29-1 to TRBJ2-1; 8 bases map to TRBD2. Losses at the gene ends were 4 bases for V and 5 bases for J; bases not matched to a gene: 4. The germline V gene has CDR1 SQVTM and CDR2 ANQGSEA. CDR3 length equals 13 residues. The CDR3 loop is CSVGAGGHNEQFF. The CDR3 bases are TGCAGCGTTGGGGCGGGAGGCCACAATGAGCAGTTCTTC.

This chain links TRBV2 with TRBJ2-1, with 15 positions matching TRBD2. Germline V gene sequence: CDR1 SNHLY, CDR2 FYNNEI. This CDR3 contains 17 residues. Losses at the gene ends were 6 bases for V and 7 bases for J; bases not matched to a gene: 10. CDR3 protein: CASRPRTSGRAGNEQFF. The CDR3, as DNA: TGTGCCAGCAGACCAAGGACTAGCGGGAGGGCCGGTAATGAGCAGTTCTTC.

The J gene is TRBJ2-7, the V gene TRBV28; D is unclear. This CDR3 comprises 14 residues. Germline lookup yields CDR1 MDHEN and CDR2 SYDVKM. The ends were cut back, 6 bases at V and 2 bases at J, with 14 bases in the middle. CDR3 protein: CASRQPGLTYEQYF. As DNA, the CDR3 is TGTGCCAGCAGACAACCCGGTCTCACCTACGAGCAGTACTTC.

The chain couples TRBV19 to TRBJ2-7, with D tentatively TRBD1 (6 bases). The V end was cut by 6 bases, the J end by 6 bases, with 18 bases between. This CDR3 has 14 amino acids. Germline V CDR1 and CDR2: LNHDA, SQIVND (reference sequence). CDR3 coding DNA: TGTGCCAGTAGCCAGTTGGGACACTTGGGCGAGCAGTACTTC. Translation gives CASSQLGHLGEQYF.

The chain joins TRBV7-2 to TRBJ2-1, with 9 bases fitting TRBD1. With 5 bases clipped from V and 4 bases from J, the junction kept 6 bases outside the gene matches. This CDR3 is built from 15 residues. CDR1 and CDR2 from the germline V gene are SGHTA and FQGNSA. CDR3 protein: CASSTGTGSYNEQFF. Written as DNA, the CDR3 is TGTGCCAGCAGCACCGGGACAGGGTCTTACAATGAGCAGTTCTTC.

The gene calls are TRBV7-8 and TRBJ2-5; TRBD2 matches 10 bases. The CDR3 has 15 residues. With 5 bases clipped from V and 5 bases from J, the junction kept 8 bases outside the gene matches. The germline V gene has CDR1 SGHVS and CDR2 FQNEAQ. The CDR3 loop is CASSRASGSSETQYF. CDR3 sequence (DNA): TGTGCCAGCAGCCGAGCTAGCGGGAGCTCGGAGACCCAGTACTTC.

The V and J genes are TRBV19 and TRBJ2-2, with no clear D. V was trimmed by 2 bases and J by 7 bases, leaving 14 bases between them. CDR3 size: 15 residues. The germline V gene encodes CDR1 LNHDA and CDR2 SQIVND (reference sequence). CDR3 nucleotide sequence: TGTGCCAGTAGTATACCTCCCGGGTGGAGCGGGGAGCTGTTTTTT. Protein product: CASSIPPGWSGELFF.

This chain connects TRBV9 to TRBJ2-2; TRBD1 is a possible D gene (5 bases). This CDR3 is built from 15 residues. V lost 1 base to trimming and J lost 6 bases, with 13 bases between them. Looked up from germline, CDR1 is SGDLS and CDR2 is YYNGEE. The CDR3 protein is CASSVSQGLAGELFF. Written as DNA, the CDR3 is TGTGCCAGCAGCGTATCCCAGGGTTTGGCCGGGGAGCTGTTTTTT.

The rearrangement uses TRBV27 and TRBJ1-2, with 8 bases identical to TRBD1. V lost 6 bases and J lost 1; bases outside the gene matches: 10. The CDR3 spans 16 residues. Germline V gene data show CDR1 as MNHEY and CDR2 as SMNVEV (reference sequence). DNA of the CDR3: TGTGCCAGCAGCGACACCTGGGACAGGCGTAACTATGGCTACACCTTC. It codes for CASSDTWDRRNYGYTF.

This chain connects TRBV5-1 to TRBJ2-1; 8 bases agree with TRBD1. Germline loops: CDR1 SGHRS, CDR2 YFSETQ. V shed 0 bases and J 4 bases; nucleotides not matched to a gene: 3. The CDR3 extends over 15 amino acids. CDR3 sequence (DNA): TGCGCCAGCAGCTTGGCCAGGGGGCTTTACAATGAGCAGTTCTTC. Protein: CASSLARGLYNEQFF.